This note documents a single TCR beta chain sequence. What it recognizes is unknown. The data were obtained in a study of CD4 T cells in relation to SARS-CoV-2 and coronaviruses. Study summary: PBMCs were cultured with antigen for roughly nine days before TCR beta sequencing. The restricting HLA molecule for shared crossreactive spike epitopes was mapped.

CD4+ T cells from unexposed donors were obtained before the COVID-19 pandemic (2011-2018). Isolation of CD4+ T cells took place after about 9 days in culture. As cell numbers allowed, unexposed-donor CD4+ T cells faced SARS-CoV-2 S/N and four cold-coronavirus spikes. TCRdb keeps only in-frame clones here, not all; method: immunoSEQ multiplex PCR. Of about 19,000 clones in the sample, about three quarters were seen once. Germline V gene data show CDR1 as SGHTA and CDR2 as FQGTGA. Deletions cut 5 bases from V and 5 bases from J, with 18 bases between. The CDR3 contains 15 residues. The chain carries TRBV7-3 and TRBJ2-5; tentatively, D is TRBD2 (6 bases). The source is a human donor in good health. The sequenced sample consisted of CD4+ T cells from PBMCs, cultured in vitro. The CDR3 region has the DNA TGTGCCAGCAGCGAATTGGCGGGGAGTTGGGAGACCCAGTACTTC. As protein: CASSELAGSWETQYF. The full variable domain, rest sourced from reference TRBV7-3 and TRBJ2-5, is GAGVSQTPSNKVTEKGKYVELRCDPISGHTALYWYRQSLGQGPEFLIYFQGTGAADDSGLPNDRFFAVRPEGSVSTLKIQRTERGDSAVYLCASSELAGSWETQYFGPGTRLLVL.